One and the same sample provided the 2 T cell receptor beta chains below, sequenced in a study of T cell changes during pregnancy in multiple sclerosis. Only in-frame clones appear in the TCRdb table, and some are missing; sequencing was by immunoSEQ multiplex PCR. The sample holds roughly 84,000 clones, just under 95% seen once. The sequencing here drew on peripheral blood, taken in the third trimester of pregnancy. The receptors come from a female donor in good health, enrolled as a control in a pregnancy study.

The gene calls are TRBV7-2 and TRBJ2-3; 7 nucleotides align to TRBD1. Germline CDR1 SGHTA, CDR2 FQGNSA. Losses at the gene ends were 1 base for V and 11 bases for J; bases not matched to a gene: 6. The CDR3 is made up of 13 amino acids. Here the CDR3 DNA reads TGTGCCAGCAGCTTAGGTCGTCAGGGGGTGCAGTATTTT. It is translated as CASSLGRQGVQYF.

This chain connects TRBV6-1 to TRBJ2-7; 8 positions match TRBD1. Germline values: CDR1 MNHNS, CDR2 SASEGT. The CDR3 loop spans 13 amino acids. With V trimmed by 9 bases and J by 5 bases, 9 bases remained unmatched. The CDR3 loop is CASYHQQGDEQYF. The CDR3 DNA sequence: TGTGCCAGTTATCACCAACAGGGGGACGAGCAGTACTTC.